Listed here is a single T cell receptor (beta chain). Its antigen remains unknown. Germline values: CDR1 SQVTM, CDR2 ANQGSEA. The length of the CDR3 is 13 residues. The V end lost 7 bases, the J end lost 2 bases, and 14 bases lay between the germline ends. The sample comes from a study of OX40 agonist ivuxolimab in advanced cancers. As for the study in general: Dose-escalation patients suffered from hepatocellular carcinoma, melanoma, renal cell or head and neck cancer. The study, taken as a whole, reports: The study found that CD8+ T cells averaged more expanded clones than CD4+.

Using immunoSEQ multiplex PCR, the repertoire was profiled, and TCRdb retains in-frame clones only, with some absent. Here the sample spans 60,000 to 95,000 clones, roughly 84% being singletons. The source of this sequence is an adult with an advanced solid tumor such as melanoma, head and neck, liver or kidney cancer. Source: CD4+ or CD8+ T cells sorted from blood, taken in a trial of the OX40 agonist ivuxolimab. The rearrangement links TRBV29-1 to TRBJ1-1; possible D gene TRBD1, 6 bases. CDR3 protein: CSGTGTLNTEAFF. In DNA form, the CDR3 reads TGCAGCGGCACAGGGACGTTAAACACTGAAGCTTTCTTT. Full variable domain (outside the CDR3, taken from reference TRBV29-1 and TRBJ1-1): SAVISQKPSRDICQRGTSLTIQCQVDSQVTMMFWYRQQPGQSLTLIATANQGSEATYESGFVIDKFPISRPNLTFSTLTVSNMSPEDSSIYLCSGTGTLNTEAFFGQGTRLTVV.